The TCR beta chain described here comes from a study of blood T cell repertoires in COVID-19 (dated by TCRdb to 2020 to 2021). Turning to the overall study: Samples covering the acute and convalescent phases of COVID-19 were provided by collaborators in the United States, Italy and Spain. Samples came from the ongoing ImmuneRACE study (first 160 participants) plus 1,254 subjects from 6 global collaborators. The repertoires were released in a freely available public database intended as a resource for research on the immune response to SARS-CoV-2. Deeply sampled blood TCRbeta repertoires from subjects exposed to, actively infected with, or recovered from COVID-19 were included in the dataset. The sample metadata nearly always contained a de-identified subject ID, COVID-19 status, age in years and sex. Where available, HLA class I and class II types were obtained from metadata supplied by the sample provider rather than from assay-based typing. The prospective study material was composed of cDNA or gDNA derived from T cells, B-cell-depleted T cells, or PBMCs. General conclusions and limits of the study: The quantity of clinical and demographic metadata differed by source and by participant and was supplied without curation.

At the junction V is shortened by 1 base and J by 0 bases; bases outside the gene matches: 7. From the germline V gene, CDR1 is KGHDR and CDR2 is SFDVKD. The CDR3 has 18 amino acids, counting the end cysteine and phenylalanine. This entry keeps only the CDR3 DNA: 54 bases, framed from base 1. The immunoSEQ Assay, a bias-controlled multiplex PCR, was used to amplify TCRbeta CDR3 regions from genomic DNA. Per the source publication's procedure: Within the assay, amplification of reference gene primers was used to estimate how many nucleated cells each sample contained. To quantify the absolute abundance of each unique TCRbeta CDR3 rearrangement, sequence reads were collapsed and filtered. For each sample, productive Simpson clonality was calculated as the square root of Simpson's diversity index over productive rearrangements. Sourced from immuneACCESS, this table was stored by TCRdb with only in-frame sequences that have V and J called. A share of the clones is absent; for the studies checked, an unresolved V gene accounts for under half, and the remainder has no known explanation. That table is the source of V, J and clone size, and D and trimming were worked out from the DNA. The sample includes about 110,000 clones, with around 87% observed a single time. The ten largest account for about 30% of the sample.

This clone was detected a few times. It has no known antigen specificity. The record has no base qualities; no much larger clone is one base away. Collaborating institutions collected whole blood in K2EDTA tubes following their own protocols. For TCRbeta analysis, collaborator samples were shipped as frozen whole blood, as isolated PBMCs, or as DNA extracted from either sample type. The receptor chain draws on TRBV24-1 and TRBJ1-1; TRBD1 fits 10 bases in the junction. This TCR derives from a woman of 80 years or more with acute or convalescent COVID-19. Specimen: peripheral blood. The CDR3 region has the sequence CATSDFAGTGELNTEAFF. The nucleotide sequence is given as TGTGCCACCAGTGATTTCGCTGGGACAGGGGAATTGAACACTGAAGCTTTCTTT.